These 21 T cell receptor beta chains originate from one sample sequenced in a study of blood T cell repertoires in COVID-19. The method was immunoSEQ multiplex PCR; TCRdb's version includes in-frame clones alone and lacks a portion of them. The sample yields more than 85,000 clones, 85% to 95% seen once. Sequences were obtained from peripheral blood. The receptors were sampled from a man aged 55 to 69 with acute or convalescent COVID-19.

The V and J genes are TRBV19 and TRBJ1-4, with D possibly being TRBD1 (6 bases). Germline CDR1 reads LNHDA; CDR2 reads SQIVND (reference sequence). Trimming removed 7 bases at V and 8 bases at J, with 14 bases between. This CDR3 comprises 13 residues. DNA of the CDR3: TGTGCCAGTAATACAGGGAGAAGAGAAAAACTGTTTTTT. Protein sequence: CASNTGRREKLFF.

The V gene is TRBV7-3, the J gene TRBJ1-5, with D hard to call. Trimming shortened V by 2 bases and J by 0 bases, and 11 bases separated the two germline ends. Germline V lookup: CDR1 SGHTA, CDR2 FQGTGA. This CDR3 contains 16 residues. The CDR3 spells CASSLPAGYSNQPQHF. The CDR3 DNA is TGTGCCAGCAGCTTACCGGCAGGTTATAGCAATCAGCCCCAGCATTTT. Combining the CDR3 with reference TRBV7-3 and TRBJ1-5 gives the whole variable domain GAGVSQTPSNKVTEKGKYVELRCDPISGHTALYWYRQSLGQGPEFLIYFQGTGAADDSGLPNDRFFAVRPEGSVSTLKIQRTERGDSAVYLCASSLPAGYSNQPQHFGDGTRLSIL.

The genes are TRBV4-1 and TRBJ2-1; weak D call: TRBD1 (5 bases). The CDR3 has 15 amino acids. Germline lookup yields CDR1 MGHRA and CDR2 YSYEKL. V lost 4 bases to trimming and J lost 0 bases, with 10 bases between them. In nucleotides, the CDR3 is TGCGCCAGCAGCCCCCAGGGATACTCCTACAATGAGCAGTTCTTC. Translated: CASSPQGYSYNEQFF.

The chain is built from TRBV6-1 and TRBJ1-1, with D perhaps TRBD1 (5 bases). In germline, CDR1 is MNHNS, CDR2 SASEGT. This CDR3 comprises 14 residues. The V and J ends lost 5 bases and 11 bases respectively, with 21 bases between them. CDR3 nucleotide sequence: TGTGCCAGCAGTACCGCGGGGGGACGAACCGATGCTTTCTTT. It translates to CASSTAGGRTDAFF.

The chain joins TRBV7-3 to TRBJ2-5; 10 positions agree with TRBD2. CDR1 is SGHTA and CDR2 is FQGTGA in the germline V gene. The CDR3 has 15 amino acids. Unmatched junction bases numbered 4, after V lost 5 bases and J lost 1 base. CDR3 sequence reads: CASSLGTSAQETQYF. The DNA of the CDR3 is TGTGCCAGCAGCCTAGGGACTAGCGCCCAAGAGACCCAGTACTTC.

J is TRBJ1-1 and V is TRBV2; 7 bases map to TRBD1. CDR3 size: 14 residues. V shed 3 bases and J 9 bases; nucleotides not matched to a gene: 10. Germline-derived CDR1 and CDR2 are SNHLY and FYNNEI. For the CDR3, the DNA is TGTGCCAGCAGTGACACTACGACAGGGAGTAAAGCTTTCTTT. It is translated as CASSDTTTGSKAFF.

Only one count was recorded for this clone. CDR3: CSVGQALSGNEQFF. CDR3 DNA: TGCAGCGTCGGACAGGCCCTTAGCGGCAATGAGCAGTTCTTC. V and J are TRBV29-1 and TRBJ2-1, with a possible D match to TRBD1 (7 bases). The germline V gene has CDR1 SQVTM and CDR2 ANQGSEA. This CDR3 region has 14 residues. V lost 6 bases and J 6 bases, leaving 18 bases between the germline ends.

The genes are TRBV18 and TRBJ1-1; TRBD1 matches 10 bases. V was clipped by 1 base and J by 5 bases; unmatched bases: 7. The germline V gene has CDR1 KGHSH and CDR2 LQKENI. The CDR3 has 16 amino acids. The CDR3 reads CASSPLAGQGGTEAFF. As DNA, the CDR3 is TGTGCCAGCTCACCACTCGCCGGACAGGGGGGGACTGAAGCTTTCTTT.

The rearrangement uses TRBV9 and TRBJ1-2; 10 bases are shared with TRBD1. V trimming: 3 bases; J trimming: 4 bases; junction bases outside the gene matches: 6. The CDR3 loop spans 15 amino acids. The V gene's germline CDR1 is SGDLS and CDR2 YYNGEE. This CDR3 is CASSEQTGGGYGYTF. The CDR3 DNA reads TGTGCCAGCAGCGAGCAGACAGGGGGCGGCTATGGCTACACCTTC.

V is TRBV9 and J is TRBJ2-5; no clear D gene. The germline V gene has CDR1 SGDLS and CDR2 YYNGEE. The CDR3 loop spans 13 amino acids. Trimming stripped 1 base from V and 1 base from J, with 5 bases between. CDR3 sequence (DNA): TGTGCCAGCAGCGTATACAGCCAAGAGACCCAGTACTTC. Translated: CASSVYSQETQYF.

The V call is TRBV24-1, the J call TRBJ2-1, with 10 bases fitting TRBD1. After removal of 0 bases from V and 5 bases from J, the junction contained 6 bases not matched to a gene. The CDR3 sequence is 17 residues long. Germline V gene sequence: CDR1 KGHDR, CDR2 SFDVKD. CDR3 sequence reads: CATSDLGGTGAHNEQFF. Written as DNA, the CDR3 is TGTGCCACCAGTGATTTGGGGGGGACAGGGGCACACAATGAGCAGTTCTTC.

This chain connects TRBV4-3 to TRBJ2-7; TRBD2 matches 7 bases. Per germline, CDR1 LGHNA and CDR2 YSLEER. Trimming removed 0 bases from V and 0 bases from J; junction bases left unmatched: 8. This CDR3 spans 17 amino acids. This CDR3 is CASSQELSGRSSYEQYF. DNA for the CDR3: TGCGCCAGCAGCCAAGAACTATCCGGGAGGAGCTCCTACGAGCAGTACTTC.

The chain has TRBV6-1 and TRBJ1-1; D not resolved. The germline V gene has CDR1 MNHNS and CDR2 SASEGT. V dropped 5 bases and J dropped 5 bases, with 15 bases sitting between them. The CDR3 sequence is 14 residues long. CDR3 nucleotide sequence: TGTGCCAGCAGTTTGGAGGGCCTGGAGACTGAAGCTTTCTTT. Translated: CASSLEGLETEAFF.

The chain links TRBV6-5 to TRBJ2-5; perhaps TRBD2 as D (5 bases). With 5 bases removed from V and 3 bases from J, the gap between germline ends came to 13 bases. This CDR3 is built from 14 residues. CDR1 is MNHEY and CDR2 is SVGAGI in the germline V gene. Here the CDR3 DNA reads TGTGCCAGCAGTCCAAGCGACGGGAAAGAGACCCAGTACTTC. Translation gives CASSPSDGKETQYF.

The V and J genes are TRBV3-1 (or the pseudogene TRBV3-2) and TRBJ2-3; 8 bases align to TRBD1. Germline CDR1 LGHDT, CDR2 YNNKEL (reference sequence). J gave up 5 bases and V 4 bases, and 17 bases lay outside the gene matches. CDR3 length: 18 amino acids. CDR3 nucleotide sequence: TGTGCCAGCAGCCCCCTCCCCCCGCGCAGGGGGCGTAAAGATACGCAGTATTTT. It yields the protein CASSPLPPRRGRKDTQYF.

The gene calls are TRBV15 and TRBJ2-3; the match to TRBD2 covers 16 bases. The CDR3 runs 16 residues. V dropped 3 bases and J dropped 6; count of bases not matched to a gene: 3. CDR1 and CDR2 (germline): LNHNV, YYDKDF (reference sequence). CDR3 in amino acids: CATSREGLAGGDTQYF. In nucleotides, the CDR3 is TGTGCCACCAGCAGGGAGGGACTAGCGGGAGGGGATACGCAGTATTTT. Combining the CDR3 with reference TRBV15 and TRBJ2-3 gives the whole variable domain DAMVIQNPRYQVTQFGKPVTLSCSQTLNHNVMYWYQQKSSQAPKLLFHYYDKDFNNEADTPDNFQSRRPNTSFCFLDIRSPGLGDTAMYLCATSREGLAGGDTQYFGPGTRLTVL.

V and J are TRBV19 and TRBJ1-5; TRBD1 aligns across 7 bases. Trimming took 3 bases from V and 4 from J; bases not matched to a gene: 3. The CDR3 has 14 residues. Germline CDR1 reads LNHDA; CDR2 reads SQIVND (reference sequence). The CDR3 here is CASSIGRGNQPQHF. The CDR3 DNA reads TGTGCCAGTAGTATTGGCAGGGGGAATCAGCCCCAGCATTTT.

As DNA, the CDR3 is TGTGCCACCAGCAGAGATCCCGGGACAGTAGCTTCTCGTCTCGATACGCAGTATTTT. It codes for CATSRDPGTVASRLDTQYF. This chain uses TRBV15 with TRBJ2-3; TRBD1 matches 7 bases. V shed 0 bases and J 6 bases; nucleotides not matched to a gene: 18. CDR1 is LNHNV, CDR2 YYDKDF, per germline (reference sequence). This CDR3 has 19 amino acids. Full variable domain (outside the CDR3, taken from reference TRBV15 and TRBJ2-3): DAMVIQNPRYQVTQFGKPVTLSCSQTLNHNVMYWYQQKSSQAPKLLFHYYDKDFNNEADTPDNFQSRRPNTSFCFLDIRSPGLGDTAMYLCATSRDPGTVASRLDTQYFGPGTRLTVL.

As regards this clone: At one boundary the junction diverges from the germline segment, which might be a read error. V and J are TRBV3-1 (or the pseudogene TRBV3-2) and TRBJ2-2; maybe TRBD1 (6 bases). CDR1 is LGHDT and CDR2 is YNNKEL in the germline V gene (reference sequence). This CDR3 region has 18 residues. CDR3 nucleotide sequence: TGTGCCAGCAGCCAAGAGAGGGGCTGGACAGATGAACACCGGGGAGCTGTTTTT. It yields the protein CASSQERGWTDEHRGAVF.

The chain has TRBV6-5 and TRBJ1-4; 9 positions agree with TRBD1. CDR3 length equals 16 residues. V trimming: 2 bases; J trimming: 14 bases; junction bases outside the gene matches: 15. The germline gives CDR1 MNHEY, CDR2 SVGAGI. The CDR3 DNA follows: TGTGCCAGCAGTTACACAGGGGGCGGAGAGGGGGCTATTCTGTTTTTT. Its protein is CASSYTGGGEGAILFF.

V usage is TRBV15 and J usage is TRBJ2-4; 7 positions match TRBD2. The J segment lost 6 bases and the V segment lost 3 bases, leaving 14 bases of the junction unmatched. Germline V gene sequence: CDR1 LNHNV, CDR2 YYDKDF (reference sequence). The CDR3 has 17 amino acids. CDR3 sequence reads: CATSRRTASGGGNIQYF. Written as DNA, the CDR3 is TGTGCCACCAGCAGGAGGACCGCGTCGGGGGGTGGAAACATTCAGTACTTC. Together with reference TRBV15 and TRBJ2-4, the CDR3 gives the full variable domain: DAMVIQNPRYQVTQFGKPVTLSCSQTLNHNVMYWYQQKSSQAPKLLFHYYDKDFNNEADTPDNFQSRRPNTSFCFLDIRSPGLGDTAMYLCATSRRTASGGGNIQYFGAGTRLSVL.